The next 18 T cell receptor beta chains were all read from a single sample in a study of cytomegalovirus exposure and HLA in healthy donors. The repertoire was sequenced with immunoSEQ multiplex PCR; TCRdb's copy has only in-frame clones and lacks some. The data hold roughly 130,000 clones, with roughly 89% observed a single time. Sequencing was done on a sample of PBMCs. The receptors stem from a woman younger than 35 in good health and CMV-seropositive.

The count of this clone is one. The gene calls are TRBV19 and TRBJ2-2; D may be TRBD2 (6 bases). In germline, CDR1 is LNHDA, CDR2 SQIVND (reference sequence). The CDR3 is 14 amino acids. The ends were cut back, 1 base at V and 5 bases at J, with 8 bases in the middle. The CDR3, as DNA: TGTGCCAGTAGTATAGGAGGAGGGACCGGGGAGCTGTTTTTT. This codes for CASSIGGGTGELFF.

The table lists this clone with a count of one. The genes are TRBV18 and TRBJ1-5; maybe TRBD1 (6 bases). V gave up 4 bases and J gave up 2 bases, with 9 bases separating them. Looked up from germline, CDR1 is KGHSH and CDR2 is LQKENI. The CDR3 covers 14 residues. In DNA, the CDR3 is TGTGCCAGCTCACAGGGGGGGGGCAATCAGCCCCAGCATTTT. Protein: CASSQGGGNQPQHF.

The chain combines TRBV2 with TRBJ1-1; 8 bases line up with TRBD1. CDR1 and CDR2 (germline): SNHLY, FYNNEI. Trimming cost V 6 bases and J 5 bases; bases outside gene matches: 11. This CDR3 is 15 amino acids long. CDR3 loop: CASRNEGTGRTEAFF. The CDR3 nucleotides read TGTGCCAGCAGAAACGAGGGGACAGGTCGGACTGAAGCTTTCTTT. Variable domain in full (rest from reference TRBV2 and TRBJ1-1): EPEVTQTPSHQVTQMGQEVILRCVPISNHLYFYWYRQILGQKVEFLVSFYNNEISEKSEIFDDQFSVERPDGSNFTLKIRSTKLEDSAMYFCASRNEGTGRTEAFFGQGTRLTVV.

The rearrangement links TRBV29-1 to TRBJ2-7, with D tentatively TRBD2 (7 bases). The germline V and J ends were trimmed by 2 bases and 4 bases, with 24 bases remaining between them. Germline V gene sequence: CDR1 SQVTM, CDR2 ANQGSEA. The CDR3 length is 17 residues. The CDR3 loop is CSVEWWGGGGGDYEQYF. CDR3 nucleotides: TGCAGCGTTGAATGGTGGGGCGGCGGAGGGGGGGATTACGAGCAGTACTTC.

CDR3 bases: TGTGCCAGCAGGGGGTCTAGACAGGGCTACGAGCAGTACTTC. Amino acid sequence: CASRGSRQGYEQYF. J is TRBJ2-7 and V is TRBV2, with TRBD1 matching 7 bases. The CDR3 spans 14 residues. V gave up 6 bases and J gave up 3 bases; unmatched junction bases: 8. CDR1 and CDR2 (germline): SNHLY, FYNNEI.

This clone came up a few times. The chain links TRBV5-4 to TRBJ1-6; the D gene is possibly TRBD1 (5 bases). Germline lookup yields CDR1 SGHNT and CDR2 YYREEE (reference sequence). The CDR3 totals 15 residues. Trimming took 0 bases from V and 5 from J, leaving 9 bases between them. The CDR3 nucleotides are TGTGCCAGCAGCTTGGGCAGGGCTAATAATTCACCCCTCCACTTT. Encoded protein: CASSLGRANNSPLHF.

This rearrangement joins TRBV27 to TRBJ1-4, with TRBD1 as a possible D gene (5 bases). This CDR3 is 13 amino acids long. The V end was cut by 5 bases, the J end by 8 bases, with 12 bases between. Germline loops: CDR1 MNHEY, CDR2 SMNVEV (reference sequence). The CDR3 bases are TGTGCCAGCAGTCGCCGGACACGCGAAAAACTGTTTTTT. This codes for CASSRRTREKLFF.

This rearrangement joins TRBV12-2 to TRBJ1-2. TRBV12-2 is an annotated pseudogene. The CDR3 is 13 residues long. CDR3 in amino acids: CASRLGGYYGYTF. As DNA, the CDR3 is TGTGCAAGTCGCTTAGGAGGCTACTATGGCTACACCTTC.

This clone came up a few times. The chain's CDR3 is CASSPGQPNVNYGYTF. In DNA, the CDR3 is TGCGCCAGCAGCCCTGGACAACCAAACGTTAACTATGGCTACACCTTC. The rearrangement uses TRBV4-1 and TRBJ1-2, with TRBD1 as a possible D gene (5 bases). This CDR3 spans 16 amino acids. From germline, CDR1 is MGHRA and CDR2 YSYEKL. V was cut by 4 bases and J by 1 base, with 16 bases left in between.

This clone has just a few counts. As DNA, the CDR3 is TGCGCCAGCAGCTTACAGGGTCCCTATAATTCACCCCTCCACTTT. Encoded protein: CASSLQGPYNSPLHF. V is TRBV5-1 and J is TRBJ1-6, with D possibly matching TRBD1 (6 bases). The CDR3 runs to 15 residues. V lost 2 bases and J 2 bases, leaving 8 bases between the germline ends. CDR1 is SGHRS and CDR2 is YFSETQ in the germline V gene.

This clone was seen a single time. J is TRBJ2-7 and V is TRBV4-3, with a possible D match to TRBD1 (6 bases). Deletions cut 4 bases from V and 6 bases from J, with 16 bases between. Germline CDR1 is LGHNA and CDR2 is YSLEER. The CDR3 length is 14 residues. The CDR3 here is CASSRRAGEREQYF. The DNA for the CDR3 is TGCGCCAGCAGCCGGAGAGCAGGGGAACGCGAGCAGTACTTC.

V and J are TRBV18 and TRBJ1-1, with 8 bases matching TRBD1. The V gene's germline CDR1 is KGHSH and CDR2 LQKENI. V was clipped by 1 base and J by 3 bases; unmatched bases: 1. This CDR3 has 14 amino acids. CDR3 in amino acids: CASSPLTGDTEAFF. As DNA, the CDR3 is TGTGCCAGCTCACCACTGACAGGGGACACTGAAGCTTTCTTT.

The chain recombines TRBV5-4 with TRBJ2-3, with 8 bases that match TRBD2. CDR1 is SGHNT, CDR2 YYREEE, per germline (reference sequence). CDR3 length: 16 residues. After removal of 0 bases from V and 2 bases from J, the junction contained 5 bases not matched to a gene. CDR3 sequence reads: CASSLVSGGPTDTQYF. The CDR3 coding sequence is TGTGCCAGCAGCTTGGTAAGCGGGGGACCCACAGATACGCAGTATTTT.

The genes are TRBV25-1 and TRBJ2-1, with D perhaps TRBD2 (5 bases). The CDR3 covers 16 residues. The germline V and J ends were trimmed by 2 bases and 10 bases, with 21 bases remaining between them. CDR1 MGHDK and CDR2 SYGVNS come from the germline V gene. CDR3 nucleotides: TGTGCCAGCAGTGAAGCCGCCCTAGGACTGGGGAAAGAGCAGTTCTTC. It yields the protein CASSEAALGLGKEQFF. Full variable domain (rest looked up from reference TRBV25-1 and TRBJ2-1): EADIYQTPRYLVIGTGKKITLECSQTMGHDKMYWYQQDPGMELHLIHYSYGVNSTEKGDLSSESTVSRIRTEHFPLTLESARPSHTSQYLCASSEAALGLGKEQFFGPGTRLTVL.

The rearrangement links TRBV5-4 to TRBJ2-7; 7 nucleotides match TRBD1. V gave up 2 bases and J gave up 2 bases; unmatched junction bases: 4. The CDR3 covers 14 residues. Looked up from germline, CDR1 is SGHNT and CDR2 is YYREEE (reference sequence). The CDR3 protein is CASSLRDSPYEQYF. The CDR3 DNA reads as TGTGCCAGCAGCTTACGGGACAGTCCCTACGAGCAGTACTTC. The full variable domain, rest sourced from reference TRBV5-4 and TRBJ2-7, is ETGVTQSPTHLIKTRGQQVTLRCSSQSGHNTVSWYQQALGQGPQFIFQYYREEENGRGNFPPRFSGLQFPNYSSELNVNALELDDSALYLCASSLRDSPYEQYFGPGTRLTVT.

This chain joins TRBV7-6 and TRBJ1-1; TRBD1 aligns across 8 bases. The CDR3 contains 13 residues. V lost 4 bases and J lost 7; bases outside the gene matches: 5. Germline CDR1 SGHVS, CDR2 FNYEAQ. The CDR3 DNA reads TGTGCCAGCAGCTACCGGGACAGGAGTGAAGCTTTCTTT. As protein: CASSYRDRSEAFF.

V and J are TRBV5-6 and TRBJ2-1; 7 bases line up with TRBD1. Looked up from germline, CDR1 is SGHDT and CDR2 is YYEEEE. This CDR3 comprises 15 residues. Losses at the gene ends were 4 bases for V and 8 bases for J; bases not matched to a gene: 12. This CDR3 reads CASSPRGRINYEQFF. In nucleotides, the CDR3 is TGTGCCAGCAGCCCAAGGGGGCGGATTAACTATGAGCAGTTCTTC.

The chain employs TRBV27 and TRBJ1-5; unclear D gene. V lost 7 bases to trimming and J lost 0 bases, with 25 bases between them. Germline values: CDR1 MNHEY, CDR2 SMNVEV (reference sequence). The CDR3 loop spans 19 amino acids. The CDR3 spells CASTYFSSAQDSSNQPQHF. For the CDR3, the DNA is TGTGCCAGCACCTACTTTTCGTCCGCGCAGGACTCTAGCAATCAGCCCCAGCATTTT.